These 9 T cell receptor beta chains came from one sample sequenced in a study of metastatic and nonmetastatic thyroid tumors. MiXCR re-clonotyped the PCR reads for TCRdb. The sample carries about 6,500 clones, 29% recorded once. All patients reached thyroid surgery having received no treatment beforehand. The sequencing sample was made of adjacent normal tissue. The source of these receptors is a female donor with papillary thyroid cancer or a benign thyroid nodule (not recorded which). Some clones in this sample may be carry-over from other donors' samples.

This clone was recorded many times. The genes are TRBV4-2 and TRBJ1-1; D is unresolved. CDR1 is LGHNA, CDR2 YNFKEQ, per germline. The CDR3 has 17 amino acids. Trimming removed 4 bases at V and 0 bases at J, with 18 bases between. CDR3 amino acids: CASSPIAAANMNTEAFF. The DNA of the CDR3 is TGTGCCAGCAGCCCGATAGCGGCAGCGAACATGAACACTGAAGCTTTCTTT.

This clone has at least ten counts. This chain joins TRBV6-5 and TRBJ2-5; the D gene is possibly TRBD2 (5 bases). Germline V lookup: CDR1 MNHEY, CDR2 SVGAGI. Between the trimmed V and J ends, which lost 4 bases and 4 bases, there was a span of 13 bases. This CDR3 has 14 amino acids. CDR3: CASSFGMDPETQYF. CDR3 DNA sequence: TGTGCCAGCAGTTTCGGGATGGACCCAGAGACCCAGTACTTC.

The gene calls are TRBV6-1 and TRBJ2-7; a possible D gene is TRBD1 (6 bases). The germline V gene encodes CDR1 MNHNS and CDR2 SASEGT. There are 13 residues in the CDR3. Trimming shortened V by 6 bases and J by 5 bases, and 14 bases separated the two germline ends. The CDR3 nucleotides read TGTGCCAGCAGAATCCTACAGGGCCACGAGCAGTACTTC. It encodes CASRILQGHEQYF.

This clone was picked up many times. CDR3 DNA: TGTGCCAGCAGTCAGGCCGAGGGGACTAGCGGAGCCCCTTACGAGCAGTACTTC. It specifies CASSQAEGTSGAPYEQYF. The chain uses TRBV27 and TRBJ2-7; 11 bases agree with TRBD2. This CDR3 comprises 18 residues. Germline V lookup: CDR1 MNHEY, CDR2 SMNVEV (reference sequence). The ends lost 5 bases at V and 4 bases at J; junction bases unmatched: 16.

This clone was counted only a few times. The chain carries TRBV28 and TRBJ1-5; possible D gene TRBD1, 6 bases. Germline V lookup: CDR1 MDHEN, CDR2 SYDVKM. Trimming shortened V by 10 bases and J by 1 base, and 17 bases separated the two germline ends. This CDR3 contains 15 residues. The CDR3 protein is CATQRTEWSNQPQHF. Here the CDR3 DNA reads TGTGCCACCCAACGGACAGAGTGGAGCAATCAGCCCCAGCATTTT.

This sequence joins TRBV11-2 and TRBJ2-7; 9 bases are shared with TRBD1. J gave up 5 bases and V 3 bases, and 2 bases lay outside the gene matches. Germline CDR1 and CDR2: SGHAT and FQNNGV. This CDR3 contains 13 residues. The CDR3 DNA is TGTGCCAGCAGCTTCGGGACAGGGAACGAGCAGTACTTC. It codes for CASSFGTGNEQYF.

Regarding this clone: At one of its ends the junction is not consistent with the germline gene, which may arise from a read error. CDR3: CVSSIGGAIYGYTF. In DNA, the CDR3 is TGTGTCAGCAGCATAGGGGGCGCAATTTATGGCTACACCTTC. The chain uses TRBV5-8 and TRBJ1-2; TRBD1 agrees at 7 bases. CDR1 SGHTS and CDR2 YDEGEE come from the germline V gene. The length of the CDR3 is 14 residues.

This sequence joins TRBV27 and TRBJ2-1, with 9 bases lining up with TRBD1. The CDR3 runs to 15 residues. In germline, CDR1 is MNHEY, CDR2 SMNVEV (reference sequence). V shed 6 bases, J shed 4 bases, and the junction held 7 bases outside the gene matches. CDR3 nucleotide sequence: TGTGCCAGCAGCTCTCCGGGACAGGGATACAATGAGCAGTTCTTC. Protein sequence: CASSSPGQGYNEQFF.

As regards this clone: The CDR3 ends on some other residue instead of the conserved phenylalanine or tryptophan, so this is likely a read error. The DNA is omitted, as the CDR3 cannot be located on it reliably, and the CDR3 follows TCRdb's listing. The rearrangement joins TRBV6-5 to TRBJ2-7. The CDR3 is made up of 14 amino acids, end residues included. Germline V gene lookup returns CDR1 MNHEY and CDR2 SVGAGI. CDR3 sequence: CASSYGVEFYEQDL.